Listed below are T cell receptor beta chains from one sample, sequenced in a study of blood T cell repertoires in COVID-19. Method: immunoSEQ multiplex PCR; TCRdb's copy keeps in-frame clones and lacks some. The sample consists of just over 650,000 clones, about 90% of them appearing once. What was sequenced was peripheral blood. The receptors shown here come from a woman aged 18-29 years with acute or convalescent COVID-19. CDR3s include the opening cysteine and the closing phenylalanine or tryptophan.

TRBJ2-7 TRBV6-1 CASSEASGQGSEQYF
TRBJ1-2 TRBV5-1 CASSLYLLAGSGGYTF
TRBJ1-5 TRBV21-1 CASSKMGRPKAWGSNQPQHF
TRBJ1-2 TRBV19 CASSSQGFPGYGYTF
TRBJ2-1 TRBV7-3 CASSGGLAGAGEQFF
TRBJ1-4 TRBV18 CASSPPGGGQGREKLFF
TRBJ1-1 TRBV5-1 CASSLAGQGNTEAFF
TRBJ1-2 TRBV5-5 CASSRRGRKGDYGYTF
TRBJ2-3 TRBV9 CASSVETSTTRVTQYF
TRBJ1-2 TRBV28 CASSLGQALSLYGYTF
TRBJ1-5 TRBV6-4 CASSDSTGQPQHF
TRBJ1-1 TRBV4-1 CASSQGAQAFF
TRBJ2-7 TRBV7-8 CASSLLRDPYEQYF
TRBJ1-4 TRBV2 CASRGTGQGFIEKLFF
TRBJ1-2 TRBV10-3 CAISEWDRDYGYTF
TRBJ1-6 TRBV6-1 CASSDQGLDSPLHF
TRBJ2-5 TRBV27 CASRTTQGVQETQYF
TRBJ2-1 TRBV2 CASSQGAYNEQFF
TRBJ2-7 TRBV5-1 CASSLGGNSEQYF
TRBJ2-7 TRBV6-6 CASTNRAPEQYF
TRBJ1-3 TRBV11-2 CASSLRGGAISGNTIYF
TRBJ1-5 TRBV11-2 CASSEGHNQPQHF
TRBJ2-2 TRBV6-5 CASSRQKNTGELFF
TRBJ2-7 TRBV7-8 CASSSGGLGVYEQYF
TRBJ1-1 TRBV12-3/TRBV12-4 CASRLGLRQEAFF
TRBJ2-2 TRBV9 CASSPSGANTGELFF
TRBJ2-1 TRBV11-2 CASSHRVPQQFF